This T cell receptor beta chain was captured in a study of blood T cell repertoires in COVID-19. For the study at large: The United States, Italy and Spain provided the acute and convalescent COVID-19 samples.

Germline lookup yields CDR1 SGHDN and CDR2 FVKESK. V shed 5 bases and J 4 bases; nucleotides not matched to a gene: 22. The CDR3 runs to 20 residues. Sequencing used immunoSEQ multiplex PCR; TCRdb keeps in-frame clones, though not all of them. The profile covers roughly 200,000 clones, with approximately 87% appearing a single time and 3% to 3.5% taken by the ten largest. Cohorts were based on clinical histories the participants reported. J is TRBJ2-3 and V is TRBV14, with 9 positions matching TRBD2. Source material: PBMCs or T cells enriched from blood (not recorded which). The source is a woman aged 50 to 60 in a cohort exposed to, infected with or recovered from COVID-19 (not recorded which). The CDR3 is CASSFRSLPFGGGAPDTQYF. CDR3 in DNA: TGTGCCAGCAGCTTCCGCAGCCTACCGTTCGGCGGGGGGGCGCCAGATACGCAGTATTTT. The entire variable domain, with the rest obtained from reference TRBV14 and TRBJ2-3, is as follows: EAGVTQFPSHSVIEKGQTVTLRCDPISGHDNLYWYRRVMGKEIKFLLHFVKESKQDESGMPNNRFLAERTGGTYSTLKVQPAELEDSGVYFCASSFRSLPFGGGAPDTQYFGPGTRLTVL.